This TCR beta chain appears in the sequencing data of a study of CD8+ T cells in alopecia areata. Study results and limitations: Patients shared TCRs less clearly than mice did, possibly owing to HLA.

This clone has just one count. What it recognizes is unknown. Extraction of RNA preceded its reverse transcription into cDNA, which served as the sequencing template. Method: immunoSEQ multiplex PCR; TCRdb's copy keeps in-frame clones and lacks some. The table includes 93,000 or so clones, approximately 60% detected once. Germline CDR1 is MNHEY and CDR2 is SVGAGI. The V gene lost 0 bases and the J gene lost 5 bases, with 7 bases spanning the gap. The CDR3 sequence is 13 residues long. This TCR came from a human donor in good health. The chain combines TRBV6-5 with TRBJ1-1, with D uncertain. Sequencing input: CD4+ T cells sorted from blood. CDR3 nucleotides: TGTGCCAGCAGTTACTCCCTACCGACTGAAGCTTTCTTT. Protein: CASSYSLPTEAFF.